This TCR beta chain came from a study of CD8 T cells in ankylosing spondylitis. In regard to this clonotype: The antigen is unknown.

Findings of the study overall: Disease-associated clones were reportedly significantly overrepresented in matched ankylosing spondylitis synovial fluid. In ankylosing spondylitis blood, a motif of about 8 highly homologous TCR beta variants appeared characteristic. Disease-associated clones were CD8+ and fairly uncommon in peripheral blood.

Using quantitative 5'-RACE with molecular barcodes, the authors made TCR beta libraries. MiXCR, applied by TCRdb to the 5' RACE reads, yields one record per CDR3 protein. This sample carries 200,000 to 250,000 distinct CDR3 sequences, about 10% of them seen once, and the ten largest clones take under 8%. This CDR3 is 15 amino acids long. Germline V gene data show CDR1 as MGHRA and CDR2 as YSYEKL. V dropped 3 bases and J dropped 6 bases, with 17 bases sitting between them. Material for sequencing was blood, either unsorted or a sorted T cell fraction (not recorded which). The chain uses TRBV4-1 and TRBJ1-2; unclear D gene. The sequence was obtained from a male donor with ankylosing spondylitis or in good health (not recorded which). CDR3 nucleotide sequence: TGCGCCAGCAGCCAGGCGGCCGTAGATGCGAATGGCTACACCTTC. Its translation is CASSQAAVDANGYTF.